These 9 T cell receptor beta chains originate from one sample sequenced in a study of STAT5B mutations in CD4+ large granular lymphocyte leukemia. Only in-frame clones appear in the TCRdb table, and some are missing; sequencing was by immunoSEQ multiplex PCR. The data contain around 33,000 clones, 88% of them seen just once; the ten biggest clones take up about 0.92%. The sequenced material came from CD4+ T cells from blood buffy coats. The source of these receptors is a human donor in good health.

The rearrangement uses TRBV28 and TRBJ1-4; possible D gene TRBD1, 5 bases. V lost 5 bases, J lost 8 bases, and 12 bases lay in between. The CDR3 contains 13 residues. Germline CDR1 is MDHEN and CDR2 is SYDVKM. CDR3 sequence: CASSPQGREKLFF. The CDR3 coding sequence is TGTGCCAGCAGTCCTCAGGGTAGGGAAAAACTGTTTTTT.

The chain joins TRBV7-2 to TRBJ1-2; 11 bases align to TRBD1. CDR1 is SGHTA, CDR2 FQGNSA, per germline. V shed 5 bases and J 3 bases; nucleotides not matched to a gene: 5. There are 15 residues in the CDR3. The CDR3 here is CASSDRTGGHYGYTF. The CDR3 nucleotides read TGTGCCAGCAGCGATCGGACAGGGGGCCACTATGGCTACACCTTC.

This clone was picked up one time. The rearrangement links TRBV6-5 to TRBJ2-1, with unresolved D. Germline CDR1 is MNHEY and CDR2 is SVGAGI. CDR3 length: 12 residues. Trimming left V 6 bases short and J 7 bases short, with 10 bases between. CDR3: CASSSPVNEQFF. CDR3 nucleotides: TGTGCCAGCAGCTCCCCGGTTAATGAGCAGTTCTTC.

The chain couples TRBV1 to TRBJ2-1; TRBD2, the table's D call, lacks a check against the DNA. TRBV1 is a pseudogene segment. This CDR3 is 16 amino acids long. The CDR3 loop reads CTSSQISGGSYNEQFF. The CDR3 nucleotides read TGCACCAGCAGCCAAATCAGCGGGGGATCGTACAATGAGCAGTTCTTC.

The chain couples TRBV5-1 to TRBJ2-5, with D perhaps TRBD1 or TRBD2 (5 bases each). This CDR3 spans 14 amino acids. The ends were cut back, 0 bases at V and 3 bases at J, with 9 bases in the middle. Germline loops: CDR1 SGHRS, CDR2 YFSETQ. CDR3: CASSLGGAEETQYF. Here the CDR3 DNA reads TGCGCCAGCAGCTTGGGAGGGGCGGAAGAGACCCAGTACTTC.

V usage is TRBV6-1 and J usage is TRBJ1-1; D gene ambiguous. Trimming left V 5 bases short and J 1 base short, with 8 bases between. This CDR3 has 13 amino acids. Germline CDR1 is MNHNS and CDR2 is SASEGT. The CDR3, as DNA: TGTGCCAGCAGTTCCGGGAAGAACACTGAAGCTTTCTTT. This encodes CASSSGKNTEAFF.

This chain links TRBV5-1 with TRBJ1-1; 7 bases agree with TRBD1. The J segment lost 12 bases and the V segment lost 0 bases, leaving 5 bases of the junction unmatched. The CDR3 totals 12 residues. Germline CDR1 SGHRS, CDR2 YFSETQ. CDR3 DNA sequence: TGCGCCAGCAGCTTGGAAGACAGGGAGTCTTTCTTT. Encoded protein: CASSLEDRESFF.

This chain joins TRBV7-9 and TRBJ2-3; D is perhaps TRBD2 (7 bases). The CDR3 loop spans 15 amino acids. V gave up 5 bases and J gave up 4 bases, with 16 bases separating them. The germline V gene has CDR1 SEHNR and CDR2 FQNEAQ (reference sequence). The CDR3 DNA is TGTGCCAGCAGCCGAGGGGAGGGGGGGTCAGATACGCAGTATTTT. This gives the protein CASSRGEGGSDTQYF. The full variable domain, its missing parts supplied by reference TRBV7-9 and TRBJ2-3, is DTGVSQNPRHKITKRGQNVTFRCDPISEHNRLYWYRQTLGQGPEFLTYFQNEAQLEKSRLLSDRFSAERPKGSFSTLEIQRTEQGDSAMYLCASSRGEGGSDTQYFGPGTRLTVL.

For the CDR3, the DNA is TGTGCCAGTAGTATAGGCCCGACAGGGTTGGGCGGCTACACCTTC. Translation: CASSIGPTGLGGYTF. This chain connects TRBV19 to TRBJ1-2, with 7 bases that match TRBD1. The CDR3 spans 15 residues. Losses at the gene ends were 1 base for V and 8 bases for J; bases not matched to a gene: 10. Germline V CDR1 and CDR2: LNHDA, SQIVND (reference sequence).